The present entry profiles one T cell receptor (beta chain) with its context. Its target is unknown. This sample is part of a study of cytomegalovirus exposure and HLA in healthy donors. At the level of the study: The early release's HLA-typed donors yielded tens of millions of unique TCRs. There were some 380 genotyped donors. Of these, roughly 82% fell in the genetic ancestry cluster associated with self-reported Caucasian donors. Points from the study as a whole: Later analysis demonstrated an association between a missense DCLRE1C variant and TCR beta V- and J-gene trimming.

CDR1 and CDR2 from the germline V gene are SSHAT and FNYEAQ (reference sequence). V dropped 5 bases and J dropped 6; count of bases not matched to a gene: 7. The CDR3 is made up of 13 amino acids. A multiplex PCR was run with 60 Vbeta primers and 13 Jbeta primers. The protocol was immunoSEQ multiplex PCR, while the TCRdb copy is restricted to in-frame clones and leaves out a portion. Among 100,000 or so clones, less than 80% were seen once, and the ten largest hold roughly 1.3%. The study sampled nominally healthy donors, though unrecorded immune exposures were likely. V and J are TRBV7-7 and TRBJ2-7; TRBD1 matches 7 bases. The sample comprised PBMCs. This TCR derives from a man aged 25 to 40 in good health and CMV-seronegative. The CDR3 DNA reads TGTGCCAGCAGCCAACAGGGGTTCGGCGAGCAGTACTTC. Translation: CASSQQGFGEQYF.